This T cell receptor beta chain was captured by sequencing in a study of blood T cells in healthy people across ages. Then a second PCR, running about 6 to 11 cycles, was carried out with a sample-barcoded 5' primer and a J-beta primer mix. Each of the cDNA molecules was tagged by a template-switch adaptor with 12 random nucleotides. MiXCR, applied by TCRdb to the 5' RACE reads, yields one record per CDR3 protein. The table records 1.5 million to 2 million distinct CDR3 sequences, 40% to 55% of them present only once. The CDR3 covers 16 residues. V dropped 2 bases and J dropped 0 bases, with 11 bases sitting between them. CDR1 is MDHEN and CDR2 is SYDVKM in the germline V gene. For this clonotype: Its antigen is not identified.

Study results and limitations: Higher diversity and more naive CD4+ cells were features of long-lived donors, compared to aged donors. Older age coincided with a roughly linear decline in TCR beta diversity per million T cells.

Investigators took about 9.4 milliliters of peripheral blood from every donor. This clonotype was sampled from a woman in her forties in good health. Sequenced input: blood. This chain uses TRBV28 with TRBJ2-1; no clear D. In nucleotides, the CDR3 is TGTGCCAGCAGTTTAGGGCCAATGCGCTCCTACAATGAGCAGTTCTTC. It is translated as CASSLGPMRSYNEQFF.